This TCR beta chain was identified in a study of OX40 agonist ivuxolimab in advanced cancers. In the study overall: Ivuxolimab was delivered to patients intravenously every 2 weeks at doses spanning 0.01 to 10 mg/kg.

This clone turned up a few times. The antigen remains unidentified. Trimming took off 2 bases at V and 0 bases at J, with 9 bases between the two ends. The CDR3 sequence is 15 residues long. From germline, CDR1 is SGHTS and CDR2 YDEGEE. Clones were sequenced by immunoSEQ multiplex PCR, and TCRdb holds only the in-frame ones, with some missing. The sample has about 27,000 clones, 65% to 80% seen once. Patients who had autoimmune disease history or got systemic immunosuppression were left out. Whole-study findings and limits: On average, a greater number of expanded clones characterised CD8+ T cells relative to CD4+. Patients who responded partially at 0.1-3.0 mg/kg showed clonal expansion ranking among the lowest.

J is TRBJ1-5 and V is TRBV5-8; D might be TRBD1 (5 bases). Specimen: CD4+ or CD8+ T cells sorted from blood, collected in a trial of the OX40 agonist ivuxolimab. This sequence originates from an adult with an advanced solid tumor such as melanoma, head and neck, liver or kidney cancer. The CDR3 DNA is TGTGCCAGCAGCTTCCAGGGTCATAGCAATCAGCCCCAGCATTTT. Translation gives CASSFQGHSNQPQHF. The full variable domain, its missing parts supplied by reference TRBV5-8 and TRBJ1-5, is EAGVTQSPTHLIKTRGQQATLRCSPISGHTSVYWYQQALGLGLQFLLWYDEGEERNRGNFPPRFSGRQFPNYSSELNVNALELEDSALYLCASSFQGHSNQPQHFGDGTRLSIL.